Following are 29 T cell receptor beta chains from one sample sequenced in a study of blood T cell repertoires in COVID-19. Assay used: immunoSEQ multiplex PCR; TCRdb lists only in-frame clones, some missing. This sample has around 100,000 clones, with 85% found just once. Sequenced sample: peripheral blood. These receptor sequences come from a human donor in a cohort sampled during active COVID-19.

Only a few counts were recorded for this clone. The chain uses TRBV28 and TRBJ1-6; 9 positions match TRBD1. CDR1 MDHEN and CDR2 SYDVKM come from the germline V gene. Trimming took 2 bases from V and 7 from J; bases not matched to a gene: 3. This CDR3 contains 15 residues. The CDR3 loop is CASSLRDRENSPLHF. The CDR3 nucleotides are TGTGCCAGCAGTTTACGGGACAGGGAGAATTCACCCCTCCACTTT.

V gene TRBV18 combines with J gene TRBJ1-5; no clear D gene. V was trimmed by 3 bases and J by 6 bases, leaving 12 bases between them. CDR3 length: 14 amino acids. CDR1 is KGHSH and CDR2 is LQKENI in the germline V gene. The CDR3 DNA is TGTGCCAGCTCACCGAATCCAGGAACTCAGCCCCAGCATTTT. It encodes CASSPNPGTQPQHF.

This clone was seen only once. CDR3 DNA: TGTGCCAGCAGGATGGGACAGGGGGCCTGGCAGCCCCAGCATTTT. Its protein is CASRMGQGAWQPQHF. The chain uses TRBV6-5 and TRBJ1-5; 12 bases are shared with TRBD1. V shed 6 bases and J 7 bases; nucleotides not matched to a gene: 7. The length of the CDR3 is 15 residues. Germline CDR1 MNHEY, CDR2 SVGAGI.

This rearrangement joins TRBV11-1 to TRBJ2-1; TRBD1 matches at 7 bases. J gave up 4 bases and V 6 bases, and 0 bases lay outside the gene matches. CDR1 and CDR2 (germline): SGHAT, FQDESV (reference sequence). The CDR3 contains 12 residues. The CDR3 here is CASRTGYNEQFF. The CDR3 DNA is TGTGCCAGCAGGACAGGGTACAATGAGCAGTTCTTC.

V and J are TRBV28 and TRBJ1-4, with a possible D match to TRBD1 (5 bases). V shed 6 bases and J shed 8 bases, with 10 bases lying between them. The CDR3 contains 12 residues. The germline V gene has CDR1 MDHEN and CDR2 SYDVKM. CDR3 amino acids: CASSPGREKLFF. Here the CDR3 DNA reads TGTGCCAGCAGCCCAGGGAGGGAAAAACTGTTTTTT.

The chain combines TRBV28 with TRBJ2-7, with D unresolved. The CDR3 contains 15 residues. The germline CDR1 and CDR2 sequences are MDHEN and SYDVKM. The V end lost 7 bases, the J end lost 0 bases, and 16 bases lay between the germline ends. In DNA form, the CDR3 reads TGTGCCAGCAACCCCCGGGTAGCAATCTCCTACGAGCAGTACTTC. Amino acids: CASNPRVAISYEQYF.

The V call is TRBV25-1, the J call TRBJ2-2, with D possibly being TRBD1 (6 bases). This CDR3 is built from 15 residues. Germline V gene sequence: CDR1 MGHDK, CDR2 SYGVNS. Between the trimmed V and J ends, which lost 2 bases and 3 bases, there was a span of 10 bases. CDR3 protein: CASSEVQGDTGELFF. In DNA, the CDR3 is TGTGCCAGCAGTGAAGTACAGGGAGACACCGGGGAGCTGTTTTTT.

This clone was found once. The chain is built from TRBV7-2 and TRBJ2-1, with 11 positions matching TRBD2. V was pared by 5 bases and J by 0 bases, with 6 bases of the junction left unmatched. CDR1 is SGHTA, CDR2 FQGNSA, per germline. CDR3 length equals 17 residues. The CDR3 protein is CASSPLAGGASYNEQFF. The CDR3 region has the DNA TGTGCCAGCAGCCCCCTAGCGGGGGGCGCCTCCTACAATGAGCAGTTCTTC.

The chain joins TRBV7-2 to TRBJ2-7, with 8 bases matching TRBD2. V dropped 7 bases and J dropped 3; count of bases not matched to a gene: 8. The germline gives CDR1 SGHTA, CDR2 FQGNSA. The CDR3 is 14 amino acids. The chain's CDR3 is CASTPAGRGYEQYF. The CDR3 DNA is TGTGCCAGCACCCCCGCCGGGAGGGGCTACGAGCAGTACTTC.

Only a few counts were recorded for this clone. The CDR3 loop reads CASSYILAGGYEQYF. In DNA, the CDR3 is TGTGCCAGCAGCTACATACTAGCGGGGGGGTACGAGCAGTACTTC. The chain combines TRBV7-2 with TRBJ2-7; TRBD2 matches at 13 bases. CDR1 and CDR2 (germline): SGHTA, FQGNSA. The junction had 4 bases not matched to a gene; V was cut back by 4 bases and J by 4 bases. The CDR3 consists of 15 residues.

The chain joins TRBV4-3 to TRBJ1-4; 8 bases match TRBD1. The germline V gene has CDR1 LGHNA and CDR2 YSLEER. The CDR3 has 16 amino acids. V dropped 0 bases and J dropped 7; count of bases not matched to a gene: 7. CDR3 sequence: CASSQDRTGLREKLFF. DNA for the CDR3: TGCGCCAGCAGCCAAGACAGGACAGGGCTTCGTGAAAAACTGTTTTTT.

Comments on this clone: In the same sample, other DNA sequences code for this CDR3. The J gene is TRBJ2-1, the V gene TRBV14; D is unclear. Between the trimmed V and J ends, which lost 1 base and 1 base, there was a span of 11 bases. The CDR3 is 16 residues long. Germline lookup yields CDR1 SGHDN and CDR2 FVKESK. CDR3 DNA sequence: TGTGCCAGCAGCCAAGGGGCAGGCCGATCCTACAATGAGCAGTTCTTC. Translated: CASSQGAGRSYNEQFF.

The chain combines TRBV6-2 or TRBV6-3 with TRBJ1-5; D might be TRBD1 (5 bases). The CDR3 consists of 15 residues. Germline CDR1 is MNHEY and CDR2 is SVGEGT. V lost 4 bases to trimming and J lost 0 bases, with 10 bases between them. The CDR3 loop is CASSSWGFSNQPQHF. The CDR3 nucleotides read TGTGCCAGCAGTTCATGGGGCTTTAGCAATCAGCCCCAGCATTTT.

The V and J genes are TRBV28 and TRBJ1-2; D unresolved. V was clipped by 5 bases and J by 7 bases, with 17 bases between them. Germline V gene lookup returns CDR1 MDHEN and CDR2 SYDVKM. The CDR3 is 14 amino acids. The CDR3 nucleotides are TGTGCCAGCAGTCTCCCGGAGGTCCCCGGTGGCTACACCTTC. Translating gives CASSLPEVPGGYTF.

This clone was seen only a few times. V is TRBV5-1 and J is TRBJ1-6; a possible D gene is TRBD1 (6 bases). Germline assignment: CDR1 SGHRS and CDR2 YFSETQ. The CDR3 consists of 15 residues. Trimming shortened V by 3 bases and J by 8 bases, and 15 bases separated the two germline ends. The CDR3 loop reads CASSSLQGNHSPLHF. The CDR3 region has the DNA TGCGCCAGCAGCTCACTACAGGGTAATCATTCACCCCTCCACTTT.

This clone was seen once. The V and J genes are TRBV7-9 and TRBJ2-3, with 13 bases lining up with TRBD2. The CDR3 extends over 17 amino acids. J was trimmed by 5 bases and V by 5 bases; bases with no gene match: 10. Germline CDR1 SEHNR, CDR2 FQNEAQ (reference sequence). CDR3 sequence reads: CASSVRPGLAGLDTQYF. For the CDR3, the DNA is TGTGCCAGCAGCGTTCGACCGGGACTAGCGGGGCTAGATACGCAGTATTTT. The variable domain in full, completed from reference TRBV7-9 and TRBJ2-3, reads DTGVSQNPRHKITKRGQNVTFRCDPISEHNRLYWYRQTLGQGPEFLTYFQNEAQLEKSRLLSDRFSAERPKGSFSTLEIQRTEQGDSAMYLCASSVRPGLAGLDTQYFGPGTRLTVL.

The V gene is TRBV30, the J gene TRBJ1-3; D remains ambiguous. The CDR3 has 12 amino acids. Germline V gives CDR1 GTSNPN, CDR2 SVGIG (reference sequence). V was trimmed by 6 bases and J by 0 bases, leaving 6 bases between them. Here the CDR3 DNA reads TGTGCCTGCCCGGGCTCTGGAAACACCATATATTTT. This gives the protein CACPGSGNTIYF.

This sequence joins TRBV27 and TRBJ2-1; 7 nucleotides match TRBD2. From germline, CDR1 is MNHEY and CDR2 SMNVEV (reference sequence). This CDR3 has 16 residues. The V segment lost 2 bases and the J segment 3 bases; nucleotides outside the gene matches: 7. CDR3 bases: TGTGCCAGCAGTTTAAGTGCGGGGGATTTCTACAATGAGCAGTTCTTC. Translated: CASSLSAGDFYNEQFF.

This clone was recorded once. The V gene is TRBV25-1, the J gene TRBJ2-7, with D perhaps TRBD1 (5 bases). From germline, CDR1 is MGHDK and CDR2 SYGVNS. This CDR3 is built from 14 residues. The germline V and J ends were trimmed by 3 bases and 6 bases, with 15 bases remaining between them. This CDR3 reads CASSDNPVQGEQYF. The CDR3 DNA reads TGTGCCAGCAGTGACAATCCGGTCCAGGGCGAGCAGTACTTC.

The chain has TRBV19 and TRBJ1-1; unclear D gene. V lost 5 bases and J 0 bases, leaving 16 bases between the germline ends. The CDR3 totals 16 residues. Germline V lookup: CDR1 LNHDA, CDR2 SQIVND (reference sequence). The CDR3 nucleotides are TGTGCCAGTAGTTCCCCCGGTCCGATCATGAACACTGAAGCTTTCTTT. This sequence encodes CASSSPGPIMNTEAFF.

The chain combines TRBV23-1 with TRBJ2-7; 7 bases are shared with TRBD1. TRBV23-1 is an ORF; its function is uncertain. Trimming took 4 bases from V and 2 from J; bases not matched to a gene: 8. The CDR3 totals 15 residues. The CDR3 DNA sequence: TGCGCCAGCAGTCCCCCGGGACAGATAACCTACGAGCAGTACTTC. This encodes CASSPPGQITYEQYF.

This sequence joins TRBV15 and TRBJ2-3; D remains unclear. Trimming shortened V by 1 base and J by 2 bases, and 10 bases separated the two germline ends. The CDR3 extends over 15 amino acids. Per the germline V gene, CDR1 is LNHNV and CDR2 is YYDKDF (reference sequence). CDR3 region: CATSRVAAPTDTQYF. CDR3 bases: TGTGCCACCAGCAGAGTTGCGGCCCCCACAGATACGCAGTATTTT.

This rearrangement joins TRBV6-6 to TRBJ2-7; D is unclear. The CDR3 totals 14 residues. Germline-derived CDR1 and CDR2 are MNHNY and SVGAGI (reference sequence). V dropped 6 bases and J dropped 3 bases, with 15 bases sitting between them. In nucleotides, the CDR3 is TGTGCCAGCAGCGAACTTCGCCGCGGCTACGAGCAGTACTTC. Translation: CASSELRRGYEQYF.

The chain recombines TRBV19 with TRBJ1-5; D is possibly TRBD1 (6 bases). CDR1 is LNHDA and CDR2 is SQIVND in the germline V gene (reference sequence). The V end lost 4 bases, the J end lost 5 bases, and 12 bases lay between the germline ends. The CDR3 is made up of 14 amino acids. The CDR3 is CASSNSGQYQPQHF. CDR3 nucleotides: TGTGCCAGTAGTAACTCCGGACAGTATCAGCCCCAGCATTTT.

The chain is built from TRBV19 and TRBJ2-1; D remains unclear. V was shortened by 7 bases and J by 7 bases, with 8 bases between the two germline ends. This CDR3 region has 11 residues. Germline V gene lookup returns CDR1 LNHDA and CDR2 SQIVND (reference sequence). This CDR3 reads CASTSGNEQFF. In DNA, the CDR3 is TGTGCCAGTACCTCCGGGAATGAGCAGTTCTTC.

The V gene is TRBV30, the J gene TRBJ1-6; maybe TRBD1 (6 bases). Germline CDR1 is GTSNPN and CDR2 is SVGIG (reference sequence). The CDR3 totals 17 residues. V was shortened by 0 bases and J by 4 bases, with 16 bases between the two germline ends. Here the CDR3 reads CAWSVHGGGAYNSPLHF. In DNA form, the CDR3 reads TGTGCCTGGAGTGTTCACGGCGGGGGCGCGTATAATTCACCCCTCCACTTT.

This chain links TRBV5-6 with TRBJ2-3, with TRBD1 matching over 8 bases. The CDR3 covers 15 residues. Germline loops: CDR1 SGHDT, CDR2 YYEEEE. V shed 4 bases and J 2 bases; nucleotides not matched to a gene: 6. The CDR3: CASSLGTGDTDTQYF. In DNA form, the CDR3 reads TGTGCCAGCAGCCTGGGGACAGGAGACACAGATACGCAGTATTTT. The variable domain in full, completed from reference TRBV5-6 and TRBJ2-3, reads DAGVTQSPTHLIKTRGQQVTLRCSPKSGHDTVSWYQQALGQGPQFIFQYYEEEERQRGNFPDRFSGHQFPNYSSELNVNALLLGDSALYLCASSLGTGDTDTQYFGPGTRLTVL.

CDR3 sequence: CASSLPGSADTQYF. The CDR3 DNA is TGTGCCAGCAGCCTGCCTGGAAGCGCAGATACGCAGTATTTT. V usage is TRBV14 and J usage is TRBJ2-3; D is unclear. CDR1 and CDR2 from the germline V gene are SGHDN and FVKESK. The germline V and J ends were trimmed by 4 bases and 4 bases, with 12 bases remaining between them. The CDR3 consists of 14 residues.

V and J are TRBV12-3 or TRBV12-4 and TRBJ1-1, with TRBD1 matching 12 bases. V lost 6 bases and J lost 11; bases outside the gene matches: 7. The CDR3 is 13 amino acids. CDR3 DNA sequence: TGTGCCAGCAGAGGGACAGGGGGCCGGAGCGCTTTCTTT. Protein: CASRGTGGRSAFF.